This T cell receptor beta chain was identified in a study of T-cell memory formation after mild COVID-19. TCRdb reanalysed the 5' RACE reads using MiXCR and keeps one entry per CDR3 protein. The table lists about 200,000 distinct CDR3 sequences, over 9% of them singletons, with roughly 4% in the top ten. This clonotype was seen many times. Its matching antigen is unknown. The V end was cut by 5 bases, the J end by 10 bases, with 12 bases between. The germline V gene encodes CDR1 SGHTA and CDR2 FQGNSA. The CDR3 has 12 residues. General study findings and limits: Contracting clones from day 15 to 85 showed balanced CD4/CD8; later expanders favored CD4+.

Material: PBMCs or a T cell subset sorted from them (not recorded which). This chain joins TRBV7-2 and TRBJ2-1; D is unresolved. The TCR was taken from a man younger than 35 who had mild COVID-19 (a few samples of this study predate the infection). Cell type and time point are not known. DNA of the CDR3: TGTGCCAGCAGCCCGCCGGGTAGAGAGCAGTTCTTC. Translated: CASSPPGREQFF.